This T cell receptor (beta chain) was captured by sequencing in a study of blood T cell repertoires in COVID-19. Study information: Samples representing acute and convalescent COVID-19 were sourced from the United States, Italy and Spain. T cells, B-cell-depleted T cells, or PBMCs supplied cDNA or gDNA.

The germline gives CDR1 ENHRY, CDR2 SYGVKD. The CDR3 runs 13 residues. V lost 6 bases, J lost 6 bases, and 14 bases lay in between. In the original analysis: By means of reference gene primer amplification, nucleated cell counts were estimated. The assay was immunoSEQ multiplex PCR, and TCRdb's table has in-frame clones only and misses some. V and J calls and clone size come straight from that table; D and trimming were deduced from the DNA. The table records about 69,000 clones, over 75% of them present only once. Sequenced: peripheral blood. The sequence came from an older man with acute or convalescent COVID-19. This chain connects TRBV10-3 to TRBJ1-1, with D possibly matching TRBD1 (5 bases). The CDR3 DNA reads TGTGCCATCAGACACGGCAGGGCGGCTGAAGCTTTCTTT. As protein: CAIRHGRAAEAFF.